This T cell receptor (beta chain) came from a study of human T cells and chemical hapten exposure. TCRdb analysed the RACE reads with MiXCR anew, one entry per CDR3 protein. The sample holds around 340,000 distinct CDR3 sequences; around 7% are singletons and the top ten take approximately 8.9%. Time point specified: patch test 1, 2 weeks after DPC sensitization. Stated treatment: therapeutic diphenylcyclopropenone sensitization with weekly scalp DPC. Trimming took 8 bases from V and 3 from J, leaving 7 bases between them. The length of the CDR3 is 11 residues. The germline CDR1 and CDR2 sequences are MNHNS and SASEGT.

This specimen was whole blood, taken in connection with sensitization to the hapten diphenylcyclopropenone (DPC). The TCR comes from a young woman with alopecia areata. Some clones in this sample may be carry-over from other donors' samples. The genes are TRBV6-1 and TRBJ1-1, with D hard to call. Written as DNA, the CDR3 is TGTGCCAGCCATGAGGACACTGAAGCTTTCTTT. Encoded protein: CASHEDTEAFF.